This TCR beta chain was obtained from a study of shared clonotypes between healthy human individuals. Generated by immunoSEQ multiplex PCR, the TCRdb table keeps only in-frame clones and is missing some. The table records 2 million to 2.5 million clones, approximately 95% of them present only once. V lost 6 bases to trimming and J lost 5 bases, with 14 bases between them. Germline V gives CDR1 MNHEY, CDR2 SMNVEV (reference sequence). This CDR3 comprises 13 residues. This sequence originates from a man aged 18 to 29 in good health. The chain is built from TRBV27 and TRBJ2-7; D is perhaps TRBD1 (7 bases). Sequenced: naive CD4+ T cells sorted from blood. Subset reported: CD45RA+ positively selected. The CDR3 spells CASRDRAGNEQYF. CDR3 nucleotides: TGTGCCAGCAGAGACAGGGCGGGGAACGAGCAGTACTTC.